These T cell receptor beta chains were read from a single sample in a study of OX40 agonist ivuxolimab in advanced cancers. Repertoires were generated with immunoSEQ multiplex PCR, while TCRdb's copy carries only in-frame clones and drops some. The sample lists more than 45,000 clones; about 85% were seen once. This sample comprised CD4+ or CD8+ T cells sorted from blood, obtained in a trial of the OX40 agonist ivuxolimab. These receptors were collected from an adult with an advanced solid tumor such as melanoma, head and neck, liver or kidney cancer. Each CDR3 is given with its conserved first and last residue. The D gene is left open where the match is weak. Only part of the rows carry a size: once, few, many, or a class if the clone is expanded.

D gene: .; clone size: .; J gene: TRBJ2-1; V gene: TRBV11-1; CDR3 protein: CASSRRTAANNEQFF; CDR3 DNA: TGTGCCAGCAGTCGGAGAACGGCGGCCAACAATGAGCAGTTCTTC
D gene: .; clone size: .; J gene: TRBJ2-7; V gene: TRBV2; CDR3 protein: CASRETYEQYF; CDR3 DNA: TGTGCCAGCAGGGAAACTTACGAGCAGTACTTC
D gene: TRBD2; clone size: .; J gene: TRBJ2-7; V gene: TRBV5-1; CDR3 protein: CASSPSGGLAGGYEQYF; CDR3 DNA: TGCGCCAGCAGCCCGTCAGGGGGACTAGCGGGAGGGTACGAGCAGTACTTC
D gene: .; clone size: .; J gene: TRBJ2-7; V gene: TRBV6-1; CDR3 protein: CASNAWSQGEQYF; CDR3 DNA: TGTGCCAGCAACGCTTGGTCCCAAGGGGAGCAGTACTTC
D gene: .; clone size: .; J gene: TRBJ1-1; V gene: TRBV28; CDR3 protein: CASSLFGVGRGQRNTEAFF; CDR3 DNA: TGTGCCAGCAGTTTATTTGGGGTAGGGAGGGGTCAGCGGAACACTGAAGCTTTCTTT
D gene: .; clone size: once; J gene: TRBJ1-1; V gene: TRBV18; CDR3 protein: CASSPEEGSTEAFF; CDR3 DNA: TGTGCCAGCTCACCAGAGGAGGGGAGTACTGAAGCTTTCTTT
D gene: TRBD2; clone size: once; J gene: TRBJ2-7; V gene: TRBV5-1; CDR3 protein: CASSPGRLAAPYEQYF; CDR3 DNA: TGCGCCAGCAGCCCTGGTCGACTAGCGGCACCCTACGAGCAGTACTTC
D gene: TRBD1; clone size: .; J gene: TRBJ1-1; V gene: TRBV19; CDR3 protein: CASTNLPTGGEAFF; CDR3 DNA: TGTGCCAGTACCAACCTACCAACAGGGGGTGAAGCTTTCTTT
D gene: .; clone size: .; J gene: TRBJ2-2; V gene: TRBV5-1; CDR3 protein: CASSLILNTGELFF; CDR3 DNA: TGCGCCAGCAGCTTAATTCTTAACACCGGGGAGCTGTTTTTT
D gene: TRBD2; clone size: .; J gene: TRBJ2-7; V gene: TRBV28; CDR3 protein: CASSFSQTGGEQYF; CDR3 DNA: TGTGCCAGCAGTTTCTCCCAAACGGGAGGCGAGCAGTACTTC
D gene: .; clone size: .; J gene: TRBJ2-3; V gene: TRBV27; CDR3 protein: CASSDRTDTQYF; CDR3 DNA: TGTGCCAGCAGTGATCGCACAGATACGCAGTATTTT
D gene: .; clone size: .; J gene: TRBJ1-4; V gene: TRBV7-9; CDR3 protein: CASSSYPGGGEKLFF; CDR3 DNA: TGTGCCAGCAGCTCCTACCCGGGGGGCGGCGAAAAACTGTTTTTT
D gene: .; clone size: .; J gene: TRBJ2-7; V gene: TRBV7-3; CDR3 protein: CASNKQGGAEQYF; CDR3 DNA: TGTGCCAGCAACAAACAGGGCGGGGCCGAGCAGTACTTC
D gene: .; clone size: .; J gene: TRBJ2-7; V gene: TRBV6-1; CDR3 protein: CASSSLGGPYEQYF; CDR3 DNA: TGTGCCAGCAGCTCGCTAGGGGGTCCCTACGAGCAGTACTTC
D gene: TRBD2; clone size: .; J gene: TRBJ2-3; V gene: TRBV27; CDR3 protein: CASSFFGRATDTQYF; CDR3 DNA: TGTGCCAGCAGTTTCTTTGGGAGGGCCACAGATACGCAGTATTTT
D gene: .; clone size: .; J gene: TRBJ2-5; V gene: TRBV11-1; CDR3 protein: CASSFQGGKETQYF; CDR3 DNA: TGTGCCAGCAGCTTCCAGGGGGGGAAAGAGACCCAGTACTTC
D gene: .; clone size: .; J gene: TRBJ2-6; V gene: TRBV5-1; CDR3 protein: CASTIAPSSGANVLTF; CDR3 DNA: TGCGCCAGCACCATTGCCCCTAGCTCTGGGGCCAACGTCCTGACTTTC
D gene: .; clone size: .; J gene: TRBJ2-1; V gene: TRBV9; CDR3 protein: CASSEIVGRYNEQFF; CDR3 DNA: TGTGCCAGCAGCGAAATAGTCGGGCGCTACAATGAGCAGTTCTTC
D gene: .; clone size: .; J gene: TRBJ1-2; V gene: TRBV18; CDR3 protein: CASSPGTGYGYTF; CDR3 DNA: TGTGCCAGCTCACCCGGGACGGGATATGGCTACACCTTC
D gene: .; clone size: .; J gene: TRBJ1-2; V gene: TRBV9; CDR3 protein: CASSPLAVGNYGYTF; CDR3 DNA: TGTGCCAGCAGCCCCCTCGCCGTTGGTAACTATGGCTACACCTTC
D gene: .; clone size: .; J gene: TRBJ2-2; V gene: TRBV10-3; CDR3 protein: CAIRFGNRKIANTGELFF; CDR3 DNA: TGTGCCATCAGGTTCGGGAACAGGAAAATCGCGAACACCGGGGAGCTGTTTTTT
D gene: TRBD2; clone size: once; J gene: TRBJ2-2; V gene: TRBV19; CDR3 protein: CASSGGGSTGELFF; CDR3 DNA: TGTGCCAGTAGTGGAGGCGGGAGCACCGGGGAGCTGTTTTTT
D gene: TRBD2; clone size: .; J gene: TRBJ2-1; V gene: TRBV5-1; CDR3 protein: CASTRTSGNNEQFF; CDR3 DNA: TGCGCCAGCACCCGGACTAGCGGGAACAATGAGCAGTTCTTC
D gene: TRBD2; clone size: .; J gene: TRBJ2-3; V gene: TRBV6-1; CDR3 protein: CASRPGLAGTDTQYF; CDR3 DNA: TGTGCCAGCAGACCGGGACTAGCGGGGACAGATACGCAGTATTTT
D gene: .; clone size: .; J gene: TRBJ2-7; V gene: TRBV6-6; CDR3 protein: CASRRGRGAGDGPYF; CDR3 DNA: TGTGCCAGCAGGAGGGGGCGAGGAGCGGGAGATGGTCCGTACTTC
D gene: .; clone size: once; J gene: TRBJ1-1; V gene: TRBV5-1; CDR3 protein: CASSLASGGTEAFF; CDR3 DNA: TGCGCCAGCAGCCTCGCTAGTGGGGGCACTGAAGCTTTCTTT
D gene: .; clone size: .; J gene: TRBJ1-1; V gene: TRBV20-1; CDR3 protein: CSASGHTEAFF; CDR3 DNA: TGCAGTGCTTCTGGGCACACTGAAGCTTTCTTT
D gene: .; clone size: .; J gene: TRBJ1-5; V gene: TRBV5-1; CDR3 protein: CASSLGTNQPQHF; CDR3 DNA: TGCGCCAGCAGCTTAGGTACCAATCAGCCCCAGCATTTT